This T cell receptor (beta chain) was captured in a study of T-cell reconstitution after alpha-beta-depleted transplantation in children. Points from the study as a whole: Reported findings indicate that, about two months after transplant, alpha-beta T cells came from several hundred expanded clones, which were derived from non-depleted graft cells. Most T-cell counts and diversity one year after the transplant came from T cells that were newly produced.

Preparation of the TCRbeta library was carried out with unique molecular identifiers. In TCRdb, the PCR reads were re-called with MiXCR into one record per CDR3 protein. The table includes just over 950,000 distinct CDR3 sequences, about 29% detected once. This clonotype was detected only a few times. What it recognizes is unknown. The sequence came from a boy under three years old who had a stem cell transplant for SCID, so the T cells may come from the graft donor. The sample in question was PBMCs, mostly from graft donor cells, obtained 360 days after TCRalphabeta/CD19-depleted stem cell transplant.

CDR3 DNA sequence: TGTGCCAGCAGTCCGGGTCACCGGGACTACGAGCAGTACTTC. Translation: CASSPGHRDYEQYF. The chain is built from TRBV28 and TRBJ2-7, with D perhaps TRBD2 (5 bases). V gave up 5 bases and J gave up 3 bases, with 14 bases separating them. From germline, CDR1 is MDHEN and CDR2 SYDVKM. This CDR3 spans 14 amino acids.